Reported below is one T cell receptor beta chain. V was trimmed by 4 bases and J by 1 base, leaving 10 bases between them. Germline V gives CDR1 LGHDT, CDR2 YNNKEL (reference sequence). The CDR3 length is 14 residues. This sample is drawn from a study of blood T cell repertoires in COVID-19. As handled by the study authors: Amplification with reference gene primers provided the estimates of nucleated cell counts. This table comes from immunoSEQ multiplex PCR, and its TCRdb copy is limited to in-frame clones, with some not included. V, J and clone size are taken as reported in that table, and D and trimming were inferred from the DNA itself. The sample lists some 140,000 clones, about 80% occurring once. Everyone who took part was roughly 18 to 89 years old, and they came from about 25 US areas. Participants' own reports of clinical history determined their cohort assignment. Two negative PCRs, clearance, or symptom resolution characterized the recovered Cohort 3 donors.

J is TRBJ1-1 and V is TRBV3-1 (or the pseudogene TRBV3-2); D is ambiguous. The sequence was obtained from a man aged 50-59 years who had recovered from COVID-19. The sequencing sample was made of PBMCs or T cells enriched from blood (not recorded which). The CDR3 coding sequence is TGTGCCAGCAGCCTAAGTGGAGGGAACACTGAAGCTTTCTTT. Its protein is CASSLSGGNTEAFF.